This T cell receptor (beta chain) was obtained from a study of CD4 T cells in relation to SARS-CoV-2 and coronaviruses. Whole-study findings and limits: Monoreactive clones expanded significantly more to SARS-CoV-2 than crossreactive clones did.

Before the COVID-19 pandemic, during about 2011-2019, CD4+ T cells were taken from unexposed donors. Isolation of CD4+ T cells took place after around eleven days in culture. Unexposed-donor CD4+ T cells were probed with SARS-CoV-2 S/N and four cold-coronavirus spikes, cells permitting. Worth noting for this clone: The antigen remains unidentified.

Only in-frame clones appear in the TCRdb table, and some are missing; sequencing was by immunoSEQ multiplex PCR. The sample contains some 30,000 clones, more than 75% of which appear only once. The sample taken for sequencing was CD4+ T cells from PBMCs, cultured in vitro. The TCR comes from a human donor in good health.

Written as DNA, the CDR3 is TGTGCCAGCAGCATAGGTCCATCTAACTATGGCTACACCTTC. Amino acids: CASSIGPSNYGYTF. The genes are TRBV7-8 and TRBJ1-2; D is ambiguous. CDR1 is SGHVS, CDR2 FQNEAQ, per germline. This CDR3 contains 14 residues. V lost 5 bases, J lost 0 bases, and 10 bases lay in between.